This passage covers 28 T cell receptor beta chains from one sample sequenced in a study of cytomegalovirus exposure and HLA in healthy donors. 60 Vbeta and 13 Jbeta primers were used in PCR. Produced via immunoSEQ multiplex PCR; TCRdb's table is partial and in-frame only. The data hold hundreds of thousands of clones, with around 80% observed a single time. The sequenced material came from PBMCs. These receptor sequences come from a middle-aged woman in good health and CMV-seronegative.

The chain combines TRBV10-1 with TRBJ2-3, with 9 positions matching TRBD1. The CDR3 spans 15 residues. Looked up from germline, CDR1 is WNHNN and CDR2 is SYGVQD (reference sequence). With 0 bases clipped from V and 6 bases from J, the junction kept 4 bases outside the gene matches. The CDR3 is CASSESTGGVDTQYF. The CDR3 DNA is TGCGCCAGCAGTGAGTCGACAGGGGGGGTGGATACGCAGTATTTT.

The chain links TRBV28 to TRBJ1-3, with D perhaps matching TRBD1 (6 bases). The length of the CDR3 is 14 residues. The germline CDR1 and CDR2 sequences are MDHEN and SYDVKM. Trimming took off 5 bases at V and 1 base at J, with 9 bases between the two ends. The CDR3 bases are TGTGCCAGCAGTGTAGGGGGTTCTGGAAACACCATATATTTT. Its translation is CASSVGGSGNTIYF.

The rearrangement uses TRBV7-2 and TRBJ1-1, with a tentative D call TRBD1 (5 bases). CDR1 is SGHTA, CDR2 FQGNSA, per germline. The CDR3 has 15 residues. V lost 1 base and J 3 bases, leaving 12 bases between the germline ends. The CDR3: CASSLGGGGYTEAFF. The CDR3 nucleotides are TGTGCCAGCAGCTTAGGGGGCGGGGGGTACACTGAAGCTTTCTTT.

Only one count was recorded for this clone. This rearrangement joins TRBV19 to TRBJ1-1, with 7 bases fitting TRBD1. Trimming removed 0 bases from V and 0 bases from J; junction bases left unmatched: 10. The CDR3 has 18 amino acids. Germline V gives CDR1 LNHDA, CDR2 SQIVND (reference sequence). CDR3 amino acids: CASSIEGTVIPLNTEAFF. The DNA for the CDR3 is TGTGCCAGTAGTATAGAGGGGACAGTGATCCCTCTGAACACTGAAGCTTTCTTT.

V usage is TRBV6-1 and J usage is TRBJ1-2, with D possibly being TRBD1 (6 bases). This CDR3 contains 14 residues. Germline-derived CDR1 and CDR2 are MNHNS and SASEGT. V lost 2 bases and J 0 bases, leaving 7 bases between the germline ends. The CDR3, as DNA: TGTGCCAGCAGTGAACAGGGGCCTAACTATGGCTACACCTTC. It encodes CASSEQGPNYGYTF.

This sequence joins TRBV15 and TRBJ1-2, with 11 bases aligning to TRBD1. This CDR3 has 19 amino acids. Germline V gives CDR1 LNHNV, CDR2 YYDKDF (reference sequence). V was pared by 1 base and J by 1 base, with 11 bases of the junction left unmatched. The CDR3 DNA follows: TGTGCCACCAGCAGAGGGTCCGGGACAGGGGGGTTCGGTAACTATGGCTACACCTTC. It codes for CATSRGSGTGGFGNYGYTF.

This chain uses TRBV2 with TRBJ2-1; TRBD1 might be the D (6 bases). The CDR3 spans 20 residues. With 7 bases removed from V and 0 bases from J, the gap between germline ends came to 28 bases. Germline CDR1 reads SNHLY; CDR2 reads FYNNEI. The CDR3 region is CASKVKVRGQGLSSYNEQFF. The CDR3 DNA reads as TGTGCCAGCAAAGTGAAGGTTAGGGGACAAGGGTTGAGCTCCTACAATGAGCAGTTCTTC.

The chain is built from TRBV28 and TRBJ2-3; 7 nucleotides agree with TRBD2. V dropped 4 bases and J dropped 1; count of bases not matched to a gene: 5. Germline CDR1 MDHEN, CDR2 SYDVKM. This CDR3 comprises 15 residues. Written as DNA, the CDR3 is TGTGCCAGCAGTTCCCCCCGGGGGGGCACAGATACGCAGTATTTT. Translating gives CASSSPRGGTDTQYF.

The V gene is TRBV7-2, the J gene TRBJ2-7; 7 positions match TRBD1. CDR1 is SGHTA and CDR2 is FQGNSA in the germline V gene. The CDR3 spans 15 residues. V was pared by 5 bases and J by 3 bases, with 10 bases of the junction left unmatched. This CDR3 reads CASSHIRGTDYEQYF. Written as DNA, the CDR3 is TGTGCCAGCAGCCACATCAGGGGGACAGACTACGAGCAGTACTTC. Filled out from reference TRBV7-2 and TRBJ2-7, the complete variable domain reads GAGVSQSPSNKVTEKGKDVELRCDPISGHTALYWYRQSLGQGLEFLIYFQGNSAPDKSGLPSDRFSAERTGGSVSTLTIQRTQQEDSAVYLCASSHIRGTDYEQYFGPGTRLTVT.

The DNA of the CDR3 is TGTGCCAGCAGTAGAGGACAGAACACTGAAGCTTTCTTT. Amino acid sequence: CASSRGQNTEAFF. The rearrangement links TRBV6-5 to TRBJ1-1, with D possibly matching TRBD1 (5 bases). V was pared by 5 bases and J by 1 base, with 8 bases between. The CDR3 totals 13 residues. CDR1 and CDR2 (germline): MNHEY, SVGAGI.

The genes are TRBV30 and TRBJ2-2; 7 bases are shared with TRBD1. Trimming took 5 bases from V and 1 from J; bases not matched to a gene: 4. This CDR3 contains 14 residues. Germline assignment: CDR1 GTSNPN and CDR2 SVGIG (reference sequence). CDR3 coding DNA: TGTGCCTGGGACCGGGACAGGAACACCGGGGAGCTGTTTTTT. It translates to CAWDRDRNTGELFF.

This clone was seen a handful of times. The V gene is TRBV28, the J gene TRBJ1-1, with TRBD1 as a possible D gene (5 bases). Germline V gene sequence: CDR1 MDHEN, CDR2 SYDVKM. V was trimmed by 2 bases and J by 7 bases, leaving 11 bases between them. CDR3 length: 13 amino acids. CDR3 sequence (DNA): TGTGCCAGCAGTTTACCTCAGGGCTTTGAAGCTTTCTTT. This sequence encodes CASSLPQGFEAFF.

The chain has TRBV11-3 and TRBJ2-7; D perhaps matches TRBD1 (6 bases). The V gene's germline CDR1 is SGHNT and CDR2 YENEEA. V shed 4 bases and J shed 2 bases, with 12 bases lying between them. CDR3 length: 14 residues. The CDR3 DNA follows: TGTGCCAGCAGCTCGAGGACAGTGGCCTACGAGCAGTACTTC. This sequence encodes CASSSRTVAYEQYF.

This chain uses TRBV10-3 with TRBJ1-1; D is undetermined. This CDR3 has 13 amino acids. The germline gives CDR1 ENHRY, CDR2 SYGVKD. V lost 2 bases and J 2 bases, leaving 6 bases between the germline ends. In nucleotides, the CDR3 is TGTGCCATCAGTGAGGGCAGTAACACTGAAGCTTTCTTT. This encodes CAISEGSNTEAFF.

V gene TRBV11-3 combines with J gene TRBJ2-3; 8 positions match TRBD1. Germline values: CDR1 SGHNT, CDR2 YENEEA. The CDR3 is made up of 17 amino acids. The J segment lost 3 bases and the V segment lost 1 base, leaving 9 bases of the junction unmatched. CDR3 region: CASSLGLGTGFTDTQYF. The CDR3 DNA follows: TGTGCCAGCAGCTTAGGACTCGGGACAGGCTTTACAGATACGCAGTATTTT.

Notes on this clone: One junction end disagrees with the germline gene, perhaps due to a read error. The chain recombines TRBV7-2 with TRBJ1-3; perhaps TRBD1 as D (5 bases). The CDR3 is made up of 15 amino acids. Per germline, CDR1 SGHTA and CDR2 FQGNSA. The CDR3 here is CASSPRASSGNTTYF. Written as DNA, the CDR3 is TGTGCCAGCAGCCCCAGGGCCAGCTCTGGAAACACCACATATTTT.

The chain carries TRBV6-6 and TRBJ2-5; 8 nucleotides line up with TRBD1. Germline V gives CDR1 MNHNY, CDR2 SVGAGI (reference sequence). The CDR3 is 15 amino acids. The trim removed 5 bases at V and 3 bases at J, leaving 8 bases unmatched. The CDR3 DNA is TGTGCCAGCAGTCGAGCCAACAGGGGGGAAGAGACCCAGTACTTC. Residues: CASSRANRGEETQYF.

The J gene is TRBJ2-5, the V gene TRBV7-9, with a tentative D call TRBD2 (6 bases). Germline CDR1 is SEHNR and CDR2 is FQNEAQ (reference sequence). The CDR3 consists of 14 residues. Trimming stripped 4 bases from V and 2 bases from J, with 11 bases between. The CDR3 loop is CASSSGLLQETQYF. CDR3 DNA: TGTGCCAGCAGCTCGGGACTGCTTCAAGAGACCCAGTACTTC.

This chain connects TRBV30 to TRBJ1-3, with TRBD1 matching over 7 bases. The J segment lost 3 bases and the V segment lost 4 bases, leaving 9 bases of the junction unmatched. This CDR3 comprises 15 residues. Germline lookup yields CDR1 GTSNPN and CDR2 SVGIG (reference sequence). The CDR3 bases are TGTGCCTGGAACGGGGCAGGGGGGCTTGGAAACACCATATATTTT. It codes for CAWNGAGGLGNTIYF.

The chain recombines TRBV9 with TRBJ1-2, with D hard to call. This CDR3 has 12 amino acids. Trimming left V 0 bases short and J 7 bases short, with 7 bases between. Germline V gene data show CDR1 as SGDLS and CDR2 as YYNGEE. The CDR3 DNA follows: TGTGCCAGCAGCGTAGGGGCGAGTGGCTACACCTTC. As protein: CASSVGASGYTF.

The chain has TRBV28 and TRBJ2-6; D might be TRBD1 (5 bases). V dropped 7 bases and J dropped 3 bases, with 10 bases sitting between them. Germline V gene sequence: CDR1 MDHEN, CDR2 SYDVKM. This CDR3 comprises 14 residues. CDR3 loop: CASMRQGGANVLTF. In DNA form, the CDR3 reads TGTGCCAGCATGAGGCAGGGTGGGGCCAACGTCCTGACTTTC.

The CDR3 DNA reads as TGCAGTGCTAAGGGGCAAGAGACCCAGTACTTC. It yields the protein CSAKGQETQYF. This sequence joins TRBV20-1 and TRBJ2-5; weak D call: TRBD1 (5 bases). The CDR3 covers 11 residues. CDR1 DFQATT and CDR2 SNEGSKA come from the germline V gene (reference sequence). V gave up 4 bases and J gave up 2 bases, with 5 bases separating them.

The rearrangement links TRBV4-1 to TRBJ2-2; 8 nucleotides line up with TRBD2. V trimming: 0 bases; J trimming: 3 bases; junction bases outside the gene matches: 3. CDR3 length: 16 residues. CDR1 MGHRA and CDR2 YSYEKL come from the germline V gene. The CDR3 region is CASSQERAGDTGELFF. The CDR3 DNA sequence: TGCGCCAGCAGCCAAGAACGAGCGGGAGACACCGGGGAGCTGTTTTTT.

The chain links TRBV28 to TRBJ2-1; D is perhaps TRBD2 (6 bases). CDR3 length: 12 amino acids. The V gene lost 8 bases and the J gene lost 7 bases, with 12 bases spanning the gap. Per germline, CDR1 MDHEN and CDR2 SYDVKM. CDR3 loop: CASLGGGNEQFF. The CDR3 region has the DNA TGTGCCAGCCTCGGGGGAGGTAATGAGCAGTTCTTC.

The rearrangement uses TRBV13 and TRBJ1-5; 7 nucleotides match TRBD1. The germline gives CDR1 PRHDT, CDR2 FYEKMQ (reference sequence). Germline trimming cut 11 bases from V and 0 bases from J; bases unmatched to any gene: 10. The CDR3 length is 15 residues. The CDR3 reads CAGPGTEYSNQPQHF. Here the CDR3 DNA reads TGTGCCGGACCCGGGACAGAATATAGCAATCAGCCCCAGCATTTT.

The V call is TRBV2, the J call TRBJ1-6, with 7 bases fitting TRBD1. V lost 1 base and J lost 14; bases outside the gene matches: 8. CDR1 is SNHLY and CDR2 is FYNNEI in the germline V gene. The CDR3 is 14 residues long. CDR3 nucleotides: TGTGCCAGCAGTGAAGGGACAGGTTCCTCGGCCCTCCACTTT. Its protein is CASSEGTGSSALHF.

Only one count was recorded for this clone. The rearrangement links TRBV5-1 to TRBJ1-6, with a possible D match to TRBD1 (6 bases). The V end lost 3 bases, the J end lost 12 bases, and 19 bases lay between the germline ends. The CDR3 totals 15 residues. Germline V gene data show CDR1 as SGHRS and CDR2 as YFSETQ. Written as DNA, the CDR3 is TGCGCCAGCAGCTCCTTACAGGGAGGGTTAGAACCCCTCCACTTT. The encoded protein is CASSSLQGGLEPLHF. Filled out from reference TRBV5-1 and TRBJ1-6, the complete variable domain reads KAGVTQTPRYLIKTRGQQVTLSCSPISGHRSVSWYQQTPGQGLQFLFEYFSETQRNKGNFPGRFSGRQFSNSRSEMNVSTLELGDSALYLCASSSLQGGLEPLHFGNGTRLTVT.

The chain has TRBV7-9 and TRBJ1-4; D is uncertain. The CDR3 runs to 11 residues. CDR1 and CDR2 from the germline V gene are SEHNR and FQNEAQ (reference sequence). The V end lost 7 bases, the J end lost 4 bases, and 4 bases lay between the germline ends. This chain's CDR3 is CASILNEKLFF. The CDR3 nucleotides are TGTGCCAGCATCCTTAATGAAAAACTGTTTTTT.